A single sample gave rise to the 19 T cell receptor beta chains below, sequenced in a study of blood T cell repertoires in COVID-19. Clones were read by immunoSEQ multiplex PCR, and TCRdb kept only the in-frame ones, dropping some. The sample yields about 150,000 clones, over 60% seen once. The specimen was peripheral blood. Receptors were obtained from a man aged 45-60 years with acute or convalescent COVID-19.

The CDR3 sequence: CASSSPPGGGGGNQPQHF. Written as DNA, the CDR3 is TGTGCCAGTAGTAGCCCCCCGGGAGGGGGTGGCGGCAATCAGCCCCAGCATTTT. This sequence joins TRBV19 and TRBJ1-5; possible D gene TRBD1, 6 bases. The CDR3 has 18 residues. The V end lost 4 bases, the J end lost 2 bases, and 21 bases lay between the germline ends. CDR1 LNHDA and CDR2 SQIVND come from the germline V gene (reference sequence).

The chain uses TRBV7-9 and TRBJ2-3; D ambiguous. Germline CDR1 SEHNR, CDR2 FQNEAQ (reference sequence). There are 13 residues in the CDR3. Deletions cut 0 bases from V and 6 bases from J, with 7 bases between. CDR3 DNA: TGTGCCAGCAGCTTAGCGTCCTCGGATACGCAGTATTTT. Protein product: CASSLASSDTQYF.

This rearrangement joins TRBV19 to TRBJ2-7, with 13 positions matching TRBD2. Germline CDR1 LNHDA, CDR2 SQIVND (reference sequence). V dropped 8 bases and J dropped 2; count of bases not matched to a gene: 0. This CDR3 spans 13 amino acids. The CDR3 DNA is TGTGCCAGTGGACTAGCGGGGGCCTACGAGCAGTACTTC. This codes for CASGLAGAYEQYF. Supplemented by reference TRBV19 and TRBJ2-7, the full variable domain reads DGGITQSPKYLFRKEGQNVTLSCEQNLNHDAMYWYRQDPGQGLRLIYYSQIVNDFQKGDIAEGYSVSREKKESFPLTVTSAQKNPTAFYLCASGLAGAYEQYFGPGTRLTVT.

The chain employs TRBV6-5 and TRBJ1-6; D uncertain. From germline, CDR1 is MNHEY and CDR2 SVGAGI. The CDR3 spans 12 residues. Trimming took off 7 bases at V and 4 bases at J, with 5 bases between the two ends. Here the CDR3 DNA reads TGTGCCAGCAACGAGTATAATTCACCCCTCCACTTT. Residues: CASNEYNSPLHF.

The chain uses TRBV29-1 and TRBJ1-2; D gene uncertain. Germline values: CDR1 SQVTM, CDR2 ANQGSEA. The CDR3 is 12 amino acids. V was trimmed by 4 bases and J by 4 bases, leaving 10 bases between them. CDR3 protein: CSVVFEGYGYTF. CDR3 in DNA: TGCAGCGTTGTTTTTGAGGGCTATGGCTACACCTTC.

The genes are TRBV7-2 and TRBJ2-7; TRBD2 is a possible D gene (6 bases). CDR1 SGHTA and CDR2 FQGNSA come from the germline V gene. CDR3 size: 13 residues. V dropped 1 base and J dropped 7 bases, with 11 bases sitting between them. The CDR3 reads CASSLVYGGEQYV. The CDR3 DNA reads TGTGCCAGCAGCTTAGTATATGGGGGGGAGCAGTACGTC.

A word on this clone: The same CDR3 is also encoded by other DNA sequences in this sample. The chain combines TRBV7-3 with TRBJ1-1; no clear D gene. The CDR3 is 13 residues long. CDR1 is SGHTA, CDR2 FQGTGA, per germline. V lost 5 bases and J lost 1, with 8 bases in between. The CDR3 bases are TGTGCCAGCAGCCCGACTTCGAACACTGAAGCTTTCTTT. Its translation: CASSPTSNTEAFF.

This clone was counted only a few times. The chain is built from TRBV2 and TRBJ2-1; possible D gene TRBD1, 8 bases. This CDR3 has 15 residues. V was cut by 2 bases and J by 5 bases, with 13 bases left in between. Germline V lookup: CDR1 SNHLY, CDR2 FYNNEI. This CDR3 reads CASSENRGGDNEQFF. The CDR3 coding sequence is TGTGCCAGCAGTGAAAACAGGGGGGGGGACAATGAGCAGTTCTTC.

V is TRBV5-6 and J is TRBJ2-7, with TRBD1 matching over 9 bases. V was clipped by 6 bases and J by 0 bases; unmatched bases: 7. The germline gives CDR1 SGHDT, CDR2 YYEEEE. The CDR3 spans 15 residues. Written as DNA, the CDR3 is TGTGCCAGCACTCGGACAGGGGTGCCCTCCTACGAGCAGTACGTC. Translated, it gives CASTRTGVPSYEQYV.

The chain links TRBV12-3 or TRBV12-4 to TRBJ1-6; maybe TRBD1 (5 bases). The V end lost 7 bases, the J end lost 12 bases, and 16 bases lay between the germline ends. The CDR3 length is 13 residues. CDR3 amino acids: CASTQGVWRPLHF. The CDR3 DNA is TGTGCCAGCACCCAAGGGGTTTGGAGACCCCTCCACTTT.

The chain recombines TRBV27 with TRBJ1-5, with a possible D match to TRBD1 (6 bases). Per germline, CDR1 MNHEY and CDR2 SMNVEV (reference sequence). The CDR3 is 17 residues long. The V end was cut by 0 bases, the J end by 2 bases, with 14 bases between. Here the CDR3 DNA reads TGTGCCAGCAGTTTATCGATCGAACAGGGTGGCAATCAGCCCCAGCATTTT. Its translation is CASSLSIEQGGNQPQHF.

This chain connects TRBV19 to TRBJ2-2, with D possibly being TRBD1 (8 bases). The CDR3 extends over 17 amino acids. Germline assignment: CDR1 LNHDA and CDR2 SQIVND (reference sequence). V was shortened by 5 bases and J by 3 bases, with 19 bases between the two germline ends. The CDR3 spells CASSPTGGVLDTGELFF. The CDR3 DNA is TGTGCCAGTAGTCCTACAGGGGGGGTTTTAGACACCGGGGAGCTGTTTTTT.

The chain links TRBV18 to TRBJ1-3; no firm D call. This CDR3 region has 13 residues. V was cut by 5 bases and J by 0 bases, with 5 bases left in between. The germline V gene has CDR1 KGHSH and CDR2 LQKENI. The CDR3 nucleotides read TGTGCCAGCTCAGGTAGCTCTGGAAACACCATATATTTT. Protein product: CASSGSSGNTIYF.

The V gene is TRBV5-4, the J gene TRBJ1-1; 11 bases are shared with TRBD1. With V trimmed by 5 bases and J by 1 base, 10 bases remained unmatched. CDR1 SGHNT and CDR2 YYREEE come from the germline V gene (reference sequence). The CDR3 has 17 residues. CDR3 sequence reads: CASRDVRDRGWNTEAFF. The CDR3 nucleotides read TGTGCCAGCAGGGACGTCCGGGACAGGGGGTGGAACACTGAAGCTTTCTTT. Full variable domain (missing parts from reference TRBV5-4 and TRBJ1-1): ETGVTQSPTHLIKTRGQQVTLRCSSQSGHNTVSWYQQALGQGPQFIFQYYREEENGRGNFPPRFSGLQFPNYSSELNVNALELDDSALYLCASRDVRDRGWNTEAFFGQGTRLTVV.

The chain links TRBV4-1 to TRBJ1-1; the D gene is possibly TRBD1 (5 bases). Germline V gene data show CDR1 as MGHRA and CDR2 as YSYEKL. The CDR3 consists of 16 residues. V lost 0 bases, J lost 1 base, and 12 bases lay in between. CDR3 protein: CASSQDGGQKNTEAFF. Here the CDR3 DNA reads TGCGCCAGCAGCCAAGATGGCGGACAAAAGAACACTGAAGCTTTCTTT.

The chain links TRBV7-2 to TRBJ2-2; D may be TRBD2 (5 bases). V lost 6 bases and J 1 base, leaving 12 bases between the germline ends. The CDR3 is 15 residues long. Germline V gene sequence: CDR1 SGHTA, CDR2 FQGNSA. CDR3 in amino acids: CASSPDLRNTGELFF. The CDR3 coding sequence is TGTGCCAGCAGTCCGGACTTGAGGAACACCGGGGAGCTGTTTTTT.

The chain uses TRBV4-1 and TRBJ2-5, with 15 nucleotides matching TRBD2. Germline assignment: CDR1 MGHRA and CDR2 YSYEKL. The length of the CDR3 is 17 residues. V shed 4 bases and J 2 bases; nucleotides not matched to a gene: 5. CDR3 DNA sequence: TGCGCCAGCAGCCTAGGACTAGCGGGGGGGTCGCAAGAGACCCAGTACTTC. Residues: CASSLGLAGGSQETQYF.

The V gene is TRBV6-5, the J gene TRBJ1-1, with 8 nucleotides matching TRBD1. The trim removed 5 bases at V and 1 base at J, leaving 6 bases unmatched. CDR3 length equals 15 residues. Germline V gives CDR1 MNHEY, CDR2 SVGAGI. The CDR3 nucleotides read TGTGCCAGCAGTCACACAGGGGGGGAGAACACTGAAGCTTTCTTT. Protein: CASSHTGGENTEAFF.

This clone was recorded once. The chain is built from TRBV19 and TRBJ2-1; D may be TRBD1 (6 bases). Trimming pared 9 bases from V and 9 bases from J, leaving 18 bases between. In germline, CDR1 is LNHDA, CDR2 SQIVND (reference sequence). The CDR3 covers 13 residues. DNA of the CDR3: TGTGCCAGCCAAACACAGGGTGGGACTGAGCAGTTCTTC. Translated, it gives CASQTQGGTEQFF. Variable domain in full (rest from reference TRBV19 and TRBJ2-1): DGGITQSPKYLFRKEGQNVTLSCEQNLNHDAMYWYRQDPGQGLRLIYYSQIVNDFQKGDIAEGYSVSREKKESFPLTVTSAQKNPTAFYLCASQTQGGTEQFFGPGTRLTVL.